There are a few counts of the clone carrying this T cell receptor beta chain. What it recognizes is unknown. Trimming took 0 bases from V and 6 from J, leaving 9 bases between them. The CDR3 is 13 amino acids. Per germline, CDR1 MNHEY and CDR2 SMNVEV (reference sequence). These data originate in a study of CD8 T cells in ankylosing spondylitis. Study observations and caveats: Relatively scarce in peripheral blood, disease-linked clones were CD8+. Seemingly characteristic of ankylosing spondylitis blood was a TCR beta motif consisting of 7 or 8 highly homologous variants. Reports of some motif variants in reactive arthritis synovial fluid and blood predate this one. Matched ankylosing spondylitis synovial fluid reportedly showed significant enrichment of disease-linked clones.

Using quantitative 5'-RACE with molecular barcodes, the authors made TCR beta libraries. TCRdb redid the calling of the 5' RACE reads with MiXCR, one entry per CDR3 protein. The repertoire holds about 750,000 distinct CDR3 sequences, with around 17% as singletons. This receptor was obtained from a male donor with ankylosing spondylitis. This chain connects TRBV27 to TRBJ2-7, with D uncertain. Material: blood, either unsorted or a sorted T cell fraction (not recorded which). The chain's CDR3 is CASSLSGRLEQYF. Here the CDR3 DNA reads TGTGCCAGCAGTTTATCGGGAAGGCTCGAGCAGTACTTC.